This TCR beta chain was found in a study of T cell clusters in autoimmune cytopenias. About the study: A median age of approximately 64 years and mean of around 51 years characterized healthy donor controls.

The germline CDR1 and CDR2 sequences are MRHNA and SNTAGT. This CDR3 spans 13 amino acids. Roughly 38,000 genome equivalents of blood DNA were amplified for TRB. Multiplex touch-down PCR amplified TRB using TRB-A and TRB-B pools in one tube. TCRdb reanalyzed the multiplex PCR reads and collapses them to one entry per CDR3 protein, without DNA. The sample spans about 10,000 distinct CDR3 sequences; the ten largest clones claim approximately 21%. Another study also made use of these data, one on T cell repertoires in aging, cancer and after chemotherapy. As that report states: Clear clonal overlap appeared across healthy donor samples taken over several months to years.

The sequencing sample was made of peripheral blood. This TCR derives from a human donor in good health. The rearrangement uses TRBV6-4 and TRBJ2-3; as DNA is missing, the TRBD1 call by TCRdb cannot be tested. This CDR3 reads CASSEGGADTQYF.